A selection of T cell receptor beta chains follows, all from one sample in a study of neoadjuvant anti-PD-1 for oral cavity cancer. This table comes from immunoSEQ multiplex PCR, and its TCRdb copy is limited to in-frame clones, with some not included. The data show 80,000 to 95,000 clones, 84% seen once. The sequencing used PBMCs, collected before nivolumab (anti-PD-1) treatment. The receptor set was obtained from a person between 35 and 79 years old with oral cavity squamous cell carcinoma. Both conserved end residues are part of each CDR3. Fields, in order: clone size, J gene, V gene, CDR3 protein. Size values are once, few and many counts, or a class for expanded clones, and some rows have none.

abundance: NA; j_gene: TRBJ2-7; v_gene: TRBV11-2; CDR3aa: CASSLTSYEQYF
abundance: NA; j_gene: TRBJ1-5; v_gene: TRBV7-2; CDR3aa: CASSLSWNQPQHF
abundance: NA; j_gene: TRBJ1-5; v_gene: TRBV19; CDR3aa: CASSMVSGGTVGQPQHF
abundance: once; j_gene: TRBJ2-2; v_gene: TRBV6-1; CDR3aa: CASWGGRDTGELFF
abundance: NA; j_gene: TRBJ2-3; v_gene: TRBV30; CDR3aa: CAWSFFGTDTQYF
abundance: NA; j_gene: TRBJ1-1; v_gene: TRBV6-1; CDR3aa: CASSEYGTPNTEAFF
abundance: once; j_gene: TRBJ1-2; v_gene: TRBV27; CDR3aa: CASRSAGEDRRGYTF
abundance: once; j_gene: TRBJ1-2; v_gene: TRBV4-1; CDR3aa: CASSQDWAGTYGYTF
abundance: NA; j_gene: TRBJ2-7; v_gene: TRBV28; CDR3aa: CASKTGGISYEQYF
abundance: once; j_gene: TRBJ2-6; v_gene: TRBV6-1; CDR3aa: CASRPDSGANVLTF
abundance: once; j_gene: TRBJ1-1; v_gene: TRBV6-1; CDR3aa: CASKYMTAYTEAFF
abundance: NA; j_gene: TRBJ2-1; v_gene: TRBV9; CDR3aa: CASSVGGSLGEQFF
abundance: few; j_gene: TRBJ2-2; v_gene: TRBV28; CDR3aa: CASSLRSGELFF
abundance: NA; j_gene: TRBJ1-1; v_gene: TRBV29-1; CDR3aa: CSVEAVNTEAFF
abundance: once; j_gene: TRBJ2-1; v_gene: TRBV5-1; CDR3aa: CASSPSLSADAYNEQFF
abundance: NA; j_gene: TRBJ1-5; v_gene: TRBV6-6; CDR3aa: CASSSVGAASNQPQHF
abundance: NA; j_gene: TRBJ2-1; v_gene: TRBV9; CDR3aa: CASSASGRRLYNEQFF
abundance: NA; j_gene: TRBJ1-2; v_gene: TRBV2; CDR3aa: CASSSQLSDTF
abundance: NA; j_gene: TRBJ2-7; v_gene: TRBV9; CDR3aa: CASSVGREGSYEQYF
abundance: NA; j_gene: TRBJ1-2; v_gene: TRBV29-1; CDR3aa: CSVADREDYGYTF
abundance: NA; j_gene: TRBJ2-5; v_gene: TRBV9; CDR3aa: CASSVEGGRGQETQYF
abundance: NA; j_gene: TRBJ2-1; v_gene: TRBV7-3; CDR3aa: CASSLGKLGGYNEQFF
abundance: NA; j_gene: TRBJ2-6; v_gene: TRBV19; CDR3aa: CASSTIASSGNSGANVLTF
abundance: NA; j_gene: TRBJ1-1; v_gene: TRBV2; CDR3aa: CASSEALASMNTEAFF
abundance: NA; j_gene: TRBJ1-1; v_gene: TRBV7-9; CDR3aa: CASRPTNSEAFF
abundance: NA; j_gene: TRBJ1-4; v_gene: TRBV7-6; CDR3aa: CASSFSPGLVEKLFF
abundance: NA; j_gene: TRBJ1-1; v_gene: TRBV5-1; CDR3aa: CASSLPRGANTEAFF
abundance: once; j_gene: TRBJ2-7; v_gene: TRBV7-9; CDR3aa: CASSSDPGTRGSEQYF
abundance: NA; j_gene: TRBJ2-1; v_gene: TRBV7-6; CDR3aa: CASSLMSSGDNEQFF
abundance: NA; j_gene: TRBJ2-3; v_gene: TRBV2; CDR3aa: CASRNVDQPTDTQYF
abundance: NA; j_gene: TRBJ1-5; v_gene: TRBV4-2; CDR3aa: CASSQETFRNVVYQPQHF
abundance: NA; j_gene: TRBJ2-5; v_gene: TRBV5-1; CDR3aa: CASSLGAGGAETQYF
abundance: NA; j_gene: TRBJ1-1; v_gene: TRBV6-5; CDR3aa: CASSSGPPNTEAFF
abundance: NA; j_gene: TRBJ2-7; v_gene: TRBV5-6; CDR3aa: CASSLVGGGPLSYEQYF
abundance: few; j_gene: TRBJ2-7; v_gene: TRBV2; CDR3aa: CASTGTYEQYF
abundance: NA; j_gene: TRBJ2-7; v_gene: TRBV30; CDR3aa: CAWSRGYEQYF
abundance: once; j_gene: TRBJ2-3; v_gene: TRBV29-1; CDR3aa: CSGHGLAGEGTDTQYF
abundance: NA; j_gene: TRBJ2-7; v_gene: TRBV5-1; CDR3aa: CASSLGASGSMNYEQYF
abundance: NA; j_gene: TRBJ2-7; v_gene: TRBV5-3; CDR3aa: CARSLRTSVSPISYEQYF
abundance: NA; j_gene: TRBJ2-7; v_gene: TRBV5-6; CDR3aa: CASSSRTSGYEQYF
abundance: NA; j_gene: TRBJ2-3; v_gene: TRBV28; CDR3aa: CASSPGAALATQYF
abundance: NA; j_gene: TRBJ2-7; v_gene: TRBV4-1; CDR3aa: CASSQPGQGSYEQYF
abundance: NA; j_gene: TRBJ1-1; v_gene: TRBV6-1; CDR3aa: CASSLQGVSTEAFF
abundance: NA; j_gene: TRBJ2-7; v_gene: TRBV19; CDR3aa: CASTSGGYEQYF
abundance: NA; j_gene: TRBJ2-3; v_gene: TRBV6-1; CDR3aa: CASSGRTGPITDTQYF
abundance: few; j_gene: TRBJ2-5; v_gene: TRBV5-4; CDR3aa: CASSFNGGETQYF
abundance: NA; j_gene: TRBJ2-5; v_gene: TRBV9; CDR3aa: CASSVEWGSETQYF
abundance: NA; j_gene: TRBJ2-5; v_gene: TRBV6-5; CDR3aa: CASSLSGSETQYF
abundance: NA; j_gene: TRBJ2-3; v_gene: TRBV20-1; CDR3aa: CSAGRVDF
abundance: NA; j_gene: TRBJ1-5; v_gene: TRBV5-8; CDR3aa: CASSSGQFRNQPQHF
abundance: few; j_gene: TRBJ2-1; v_gene: TRBV2; CDR3aa: CASSQTGGNEQFF
abundance: NA; j_gene: TRBJ2-1; v_gene: TRBV4-2; CDR3aa: CASSQARTGQGGNEQFF